Listed here are 12 T cell receptor beta chains from one sample, sequenced in a study of vaccination and CD4 T cells after COVID-19. Sample treatment: roughly nine-day PBMC culture with coronavirus spike peptide pools or control peptides (ViraFEST assay). The study sequenced cultured CD4+ T cell DNA using the Oncomine TCR Beta short-read assay. TCRdb re-called the PCR reads through MiXCR, storing one row per CDR3 protein. The sample shows about 6,300 distinct CDR3 sequences, roughly 68% of them seen only once. What these receptors recognize is not known. Material: CD4+ T cells from blood, cultured in vitro. All receptors derive from a human donor who had recovered from COVID-19.

V gene TRBV25-1 combines with J gene TRBJ1-2, with D possibly matching TRBD1 (5 bases). CDR3 length equals 14 residues. The V gene lost 4 bases and the J gene lost 3 bases, with 12 bases spanning the gap. The germline gives CDR1 MGHDK, CDR2 SYGVNS. CDR3 sequence: CASSAPGRDYGYTF. CDR3 in DNA: TGTGCCAGCAGTGCCCCGGGCAGGGACTATGGCTACACCTTC.

This clonotype turned up a few times. J is TRBJ1-6 and V is TRBV10-3; 7 bases are a match to TRBD1. Germline V gene lookup returns CDR1 ENHRY and CDR2 SYGVKD. J gave up 4 bases and V 6 bases, and 6 bases lay outside the gene matches. The CDR3 spans 15 residues. The CDR3 coding sequence is TGTGCCATCAGCCGGGGACAGCAATATAATTCACCCCTCCACTTT. Protein sequence: CAISRGQQYNSPLHF.

By share, this clonotype ranks as medium-sized. The chain couples TRBV7-9 to TRBJ2-7; D assignment may be TRBD1 or TRBD2 (5 bases each). There are 15 residues in the CDR3. With 4 bases removed from V and 4 bases from J, the gap between germline ends came to 17 bases. Germline V gene data show CDR1 as SEHNR and CDR2 as FQNEAQ (reference sequence). For the CDR3, the DNA is TGTGCCAGCAGCTCCCAGAGAGGGACCCCGTACGAGCAGTACTTC. Its protein product is CASSSQRGTPYEQYF.

V and J are TRBV5-4 and TRBJ1-6; no clear D. CDR3 length equals 14 residues. The V and J ends lost 4 bases and 0 bases respectively, with 5 bases between them. Looked up from germline, CDR1 is SGHNT and CDR2 is YYREEE (reference sequence). CDR3 loop: CASSPSSYNSPLHF. CDR3 nucleotide sequence: TGTGCCAGCAGCCCATCCTCCTATAATTCACCCCTCCACTTT.

This clonotype was seen a single time. The rearrangement joins TRBV11-3 to TRBJ1-1; 9 positions match TRBD1. This CDR3 is 14 amino acids long. The V gene end was trimmed by 3 bases and the J gene end by 10 bases; junction bases not matched to a gene: 9. The V gene's germline CDR1 is SGHNT and CDR2 YENEEA. In nucleotides, the CDR3 is TGTGCCAGCAGCTTTCTCCCGGGACAGGGACCAGCTTTCTTT. It is translated as CASSFLPGQGPAFF.

This clonotype has more than one count but fewer than ten. This chain links TRBV19 with TRBJ1-5; 9 nucleotides line up with TRBD1. Trimming cost V 6 bases and J 6 bases; bases outside gene matches: 3. This CDR3 is built from 13 residues. In germline, CDR1 is LNHDA, CDR2 SQIVND (reference sequence). The CDR3 coding sequence is TGTGCCAGTAGGCTGACAGGGGGTCAGCCCCAGCATTTT. Its translation is CASRLTGGQPQHF.

CDR3 coding DNA: TGTGCCAGCAGTGACAGGGGGGACCTCCACTTT. Protein product: CASSDRGDLHF. The chain links TRBV25-1 to TRBJ1-6; 7 bases fit TRBD1. The CDR3 totals 11 residues. CDR1 MGHDK and CDR2 SYGVNS come from the germline V gene. V was pared by 3 bases and J by 15 bases, with 2 bases of the junction left unmatched.

The gene calls are TRBV7-9 and TRBJ1-5, with a weak D call TRBD1 (5 bases). CDR1 and CDR2 (germline): SEHNR, FQNEAQ (reference sequence). V lost 3 bases, J lost 7 bases, and 10 bases lay in between. The CDR3 has 13 residues. Written as DNA, the CDR3 is TGTGCCAGCAGCTTCGGGGGGGGACAGCCCCAGCATTTT. As protein: CASSFGGGQPQHF.

In its sample, this clonotype was seen a few times. CDR3 nucleotide sequence: TGTGCCAGCAGTGAATTAGGTACGGTAGGCAATCAGCCCCAGCATTTT. Protein product: CASSELGTVGNQPQHF. The chain recombines TRBV2 with TRBJ1-5; D is unclear. This CDR3 contains 16 residues. The germline V gene encodes CDR1 SNHLY and CDR2 FYNNEI. Trimming took off 2 bases at V and 2 bases at J, with 13 bases between the two ends. Together with reference TRBV2 and TRBJ1-5, the CDR3 gives the full variable domain: EPEVTQTPSHQVTQMGQEVILRCVPISNHLYFYWYRQILGQKVEFLVSFYNNEISEKSEIFDDQFSVERPDGSNFTLKIRSTKLEDSAMYFCASSELGTVGNQPQHFGDGTRLSIL.

The chain recombines TRBV7-6 with TRBJ2-7, with TRBD2 identical over 8 bases. The V and J ends lost 2 bases and 0 bases, in that order; junction bases with no gene match: 6. The CDR3 has 16 residues. Germline CDR1 and CDR2: SGHVS and FNYEAQ. Here the CDR3 reads CASSLSRGRTSYEQYF. In DNA form, the CDR3 reads TGTGCCAGCAGCTTAAGTCGCGGGAGGACCTCCTACGAGCAGTACTTC. Supplemented by reference TRBV7-6 and TRBJ2-7, the full variable domain reads GAGVSQSPRYKVTKRGQDVALRCDPISGHVSLYWYRQALGQGPEFLTYFNYEAQQDKSGLPNDRFSAERPEGSISTLTIQRTEQRDSAMYRCASSLSRGRTSYEQYFGPGTRLTVT.

CDR3 coding DNA: TGTGCCAGCAGCTCCGAAGTAACAGGGGGCACTGAAGCTTTCTTT. Protein product: CASSSEVTGGTEAFF. The chain recombines TRBV7-6 with TRBJ1-1, with 8 nucleotides matching TRBD1. This CDR3 contains 15 residues. Germline CDR1 SGHVS, CDR2 FNYEAQ. With 4 bases clipped from V and 4 bases from J, the junction kept 8 bases outside the gene matches. Filled out from reference TRBV7-6 and TRBJ1-1, the complete variable domain reads GAGVSQSPRYKVTKRGQDVALRCDPISGHVSLYWYRQALGQGPEFLTYFNYEAQQDKSGLPNDRFSAERPEGSISTLTIQRTEQRDSAMYRCASSSEVTGGTEAFFGQGTRLTVV.

This sequence joins TRBV6-2 or TRBV6-3 and TRBJ2-4, with D possibly matching TRBD1 (5 bases). Trimming took off 2 bases at V and 2 bases at J, with 10 bases between the two ends. In germline, CDR1 is MNHEY, CDR2 SVGEGT. The CDR3 is 15 amino acids. In nucleotides, the CDR3 is TGTGCCAGCAGTTACGGGGCATATACCAAAAACATTCAGTACTTC. Amino acid sequence: CASSYGAYTKNIQYF.